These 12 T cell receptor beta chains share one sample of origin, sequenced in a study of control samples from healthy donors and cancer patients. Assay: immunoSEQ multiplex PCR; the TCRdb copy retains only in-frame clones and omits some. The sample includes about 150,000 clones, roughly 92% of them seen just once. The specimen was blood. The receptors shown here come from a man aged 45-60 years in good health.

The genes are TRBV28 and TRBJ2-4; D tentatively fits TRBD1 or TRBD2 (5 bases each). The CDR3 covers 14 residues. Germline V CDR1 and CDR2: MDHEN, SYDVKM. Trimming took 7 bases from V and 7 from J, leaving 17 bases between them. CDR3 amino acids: CASTGTAWQNIQYF. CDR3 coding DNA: TGTGCCAGCACCGGGACCGCCTGGCAGAACATTCAGTACTTC.

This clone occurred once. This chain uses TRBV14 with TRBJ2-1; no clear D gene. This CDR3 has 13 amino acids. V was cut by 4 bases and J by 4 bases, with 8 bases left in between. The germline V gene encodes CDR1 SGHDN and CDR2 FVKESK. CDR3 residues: CASSPAGYNEQFF. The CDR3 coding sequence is TGTGCCAGCAGCCCGGCAGGATACAATGAGCAGTTCTTC.

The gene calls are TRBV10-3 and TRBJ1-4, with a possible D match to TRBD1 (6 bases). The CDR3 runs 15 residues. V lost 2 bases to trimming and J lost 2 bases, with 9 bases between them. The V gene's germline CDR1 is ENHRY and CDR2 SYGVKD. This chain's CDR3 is CAISEPGHTNEKLFF. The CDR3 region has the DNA TGTGCCATCAGTGAGCCGGGACACACTAATGAAAAACTGTTTTTT.

The DNA for the CDR3 is TGTGCCAGCAGACCTGTAGATCAGCCCCAGCATTTT. This codes for CASRPVDQPQHF. The chain has TRBV28 and TRBJ1-5, with no clear D. V shed 6 bases and J shed 5 bases, with 8 bases lying between them. Germline V gene data show CDR1 as MDHEN and CDR2 as SYDVKM. CDR3 length equals 12 residues. Together with reference TRBV28 and TRBJ1-5, the CDR3 gives the full variable domain: DVKVTQSSRYLVKRTGEKVFLECVQDMDHENMFWYRQDPGLGLRLIYFSYDVKMKEKGDIPEGYSVSREKKERFSLILESASTNQTSMYLCASRPVDQPQHFGDGTRLSIL.

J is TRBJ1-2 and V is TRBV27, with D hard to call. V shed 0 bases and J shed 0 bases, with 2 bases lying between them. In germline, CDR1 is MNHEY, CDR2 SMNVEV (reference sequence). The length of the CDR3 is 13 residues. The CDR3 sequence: CASSLSANYGYTF. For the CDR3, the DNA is TGTGCCAGCAGTTTATCAGCTAACTATGGCTACACCTTC.

CDR3 sequence: CASKWQGGDSGANVLTF. DNA of the CDR3: TGTGCCAGTAAGTGGCAGGGAGGGGACTCTGGGGCCAACGTCCTGACTTTC. The V and J genes are TRBV19 and TRBJ2-6, with TRBD2 matching over 7 bases. The CDR3 contains 17 residues. Germline V gene sequence: CDR1 LNHDA, CDR2 SQIVND (reference sequence). The trim removed 7 bases at V and 0 bases at J, leaving 9 bases unmatched.

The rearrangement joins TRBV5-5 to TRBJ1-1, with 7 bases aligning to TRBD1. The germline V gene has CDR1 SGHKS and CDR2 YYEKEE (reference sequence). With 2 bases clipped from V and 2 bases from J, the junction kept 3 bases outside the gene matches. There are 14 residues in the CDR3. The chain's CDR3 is CASSFGQVNTEAFF. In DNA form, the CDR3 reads TGTGCCAGCAGCTTTGGACAGGTAAACACTGAAGCTTTCTTT.

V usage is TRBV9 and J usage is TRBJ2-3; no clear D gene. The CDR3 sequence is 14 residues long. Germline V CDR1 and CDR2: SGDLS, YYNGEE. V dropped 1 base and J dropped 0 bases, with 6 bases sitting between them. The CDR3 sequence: CASSVLDSTDTQYF. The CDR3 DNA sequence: TGTGCCAGCAGCGTACTGGATAGCACAGATACGCAGTATTTT.

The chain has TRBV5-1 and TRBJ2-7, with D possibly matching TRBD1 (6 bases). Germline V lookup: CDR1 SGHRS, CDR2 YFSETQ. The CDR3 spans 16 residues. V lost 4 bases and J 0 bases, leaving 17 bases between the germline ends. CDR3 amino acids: CASSQHLQGPSYEQYF. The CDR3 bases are TGCGCCAGCAGCCAACATCTCCAGGGGCCCTCCTACGAGCAGTACTTC.

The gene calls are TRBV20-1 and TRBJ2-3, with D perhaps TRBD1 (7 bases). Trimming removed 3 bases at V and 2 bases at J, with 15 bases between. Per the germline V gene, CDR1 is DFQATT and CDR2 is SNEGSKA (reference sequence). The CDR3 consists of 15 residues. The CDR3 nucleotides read TGCAGTGCTAGTGGAGGGGGCGAGGCCACAGATACGCAGTATTTT. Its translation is CSASGGGEATDTQYF.

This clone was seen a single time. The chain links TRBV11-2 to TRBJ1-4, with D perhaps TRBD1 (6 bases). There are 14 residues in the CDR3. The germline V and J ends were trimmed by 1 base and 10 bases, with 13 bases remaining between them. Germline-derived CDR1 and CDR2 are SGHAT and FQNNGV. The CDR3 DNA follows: TGTGCCAGCAGCTTAGGAAGGGGGATGGGAAAACTGTTTTTT. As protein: CASSLGRGMGKLFF.

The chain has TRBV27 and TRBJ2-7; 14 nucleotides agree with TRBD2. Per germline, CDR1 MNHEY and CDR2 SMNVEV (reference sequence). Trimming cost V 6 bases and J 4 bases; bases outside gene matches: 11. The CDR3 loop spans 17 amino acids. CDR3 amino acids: CASSFRSGLAGVYEQYF. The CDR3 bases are TGTGCCAGCAGCTTTCGGTCGGGACTAGCGGGAGTTTACGAGCAGTACTTC.